This T cell receptor beta chain is drawn from a study of response to subunit inactivated influenza vaccine. In TCRdb, the RT-PCR reads were re-called with MiXCR into one record per CDR3 protein. The repertoire holds 650,000 to 700,000 distinct CDR3 sequences, with approximately 14% as singletons. The CDR3 contains 14 residues. Germline V CDR1 and CDR2: SGHRS, YFSETQ. Trimming took off 0 bases at V and 9 bases at J, with 13 bases between the two ends. Study-wide points: The authors suggested that few new T cells are recruited per seasonal influenza vaccination.

Of note for this clonotype: Its antigen is as yet unknown.

The receptor's source is a man aged 45-65 years who received an inactivated influenza vaccine. The chain couples TRBV5-1 to TRBJ2-1, with D possibly matching TRBD2 (7 bases). Specimen: PBMCs from blood, collected about 13 days after vaccination. CDR3 amino acids: CASSLEGGASEQFF. CDR3 DNA sequence: TGCGCCAGCAGCTTGGAGGGGGGGGCGTCTGAGCAGTTCTTC. Filled out from reference TRBV5-1 and TRBJ2-1, the complete variable domain reads KAGVTQTPRYLIKTRGQQVTLSCSPISGHRSVSWYQQTPGQGLQFLFEYFSETQRNKGNFPGRFSGRQFSNSRSEMNVSTLELGDSALYLCASSLEGGASEQFFGPGTRLTVL.